This is a list of T cell receptor beta chains from one sample in a study of blood T cell repertoires in COVID-19. Assay: immunoSEQ multiplex PCR; the TCRdb copy retains only in-frame clones and omits some. Among around 130,000 clones, around 83% were seen once, and the ten largest hold about 9.9%. The material sequenced was peripheral blood. These receptors were taken from a man between 35 and 55 years old with active or convalescent COVID-19. Both conserved end residues are part of each CDR3. The D gene is left open where the match is weak. Clone size appears in some rows only: once, few, many, or a class for an expanded clone.

TRBJ1-2	NA	TRBV7-9	NA	TGTGCCAGCAGCTTAGCGGCGGCCGGCTTAAACTATGGCTACACCTTC	CASSLAAAGLNYGYTF
TRBJ1-2	NA	TRBV25-1	TRBD1	TGTGCCAGCAGCCACAGGGGCGGAATCTATGGCTACACCTTC	CASSHRGGIYGYTF
TRBJ1-5	NA	TRBV7-8	NA	TGTGCCAGCAGCTTAGTGAGGCAGGGTCGGTATCAGCCCCAGCATTTT	CASSLVRQGRYQPQHF
TRBJ1-4	NA	TRBV19	NA	TGTGCCAGTAGTATAGTAGGGTTACCGGGGGAAAAACTGTTTTTT	CASSIVGLPGEKLFF
TRBJ1-6	NA	TRBV6-4	TRBD1	TGTGCCAGCAGGGGGACAGGGGGAAATTCACCCCTCCACTTT	CASRGTGGNSPLHF
TRBJ2-7	NA	TRBV4-2	NA	TGTGCCAGCAGCCAAGTAGAAGAGCCCAAGACTGGGGAGCAGTACTTC	CASSQVEEPKTGEQYF
TRBJ2-2	NA	TRBV7-9	NA	TGTGCCAGCAGCTCTCTTTCTTCCGGGGGACCCGGGGAGCTGTTTTTT	CASSSLSSGGPGELFF
TRBJ2-3	NA	TRBV5-1	NA	TGCGCCAGCAGCCCCCTCCAGGGGCCACTTGGAGATACGCAGTATTTT	CASSPLQGPLGDTQYF
TRBJ2-2	once	TRBV7-7	NA	TGTGCCAGCAGCCCCCTCCCGGGGTCAATCACCGGGGAGCTGTTTTTT	CASSPLPGSITGELFF
TRBJ2-5	NA	TRBV18	NA	TGTGCCAGCTCACCACCGGTACTTGTAGAGACCCAGTACTTC	CASSPPVLVETQYF
TRBJ1-5	NA	TRBV7-2	NA	TGTGCCAGCAGCTTGAGGCAGTTCAATCAGCCCCAGCATTTT	CASSLRQFNQPQHF
TRBJ1-2	NA	TRBV6-6	TRBD1	TGTGCCAGCAGTTACGGGACAGGGGGAAGGGGCGGCTACACCTTC	CASSYGTGGRGGYTF
TRBJ2-2	NA	TRBV10-3	TRBD1	TGTGCCATTAGACAGGGGGCCTTGGCCGGGGAGCTGTTTTTT	CAIRQGALAGELFF
TRBJ1-4	NA	TRBV19	TRBD1	TGTGCCAGTAGGACAGGGCCAACTAATGAAAAACTGTTTTTT	CASRTGPTNEKLFF
TRBJ2-1	NA	TRBV19	TRBD2	TGTGCCAGTAGTTTCAGCGGGGGGGCCCGATACAATGAGCAGTTCTTC	CASSFSGGARYNEQFF
TRBJ2-5	NA	TRBV19	TRBD1	TGTGCCAGTAGCACAGCCCTAACAGGGGGAGAGACCCAGTACTTC	CASSTALTGGETQYF
TRBJ1-1	NA	TRBV2	NA	TGTGCCAGCCAAAGCAGGCCTGGAGCTTTCTTT	CASQSRPGAFF
TRBJ1-1	NA	TRBV6-5	NA	TGTGCCAGTCGGACAGCCCATGGCCAAGCTTTCTTT	CASRTAHGQAFF
TRBJ1-1	NA	TRBV27	NA	TGTGCCAGCAGTTTAGAAAAGGGGGTGTTGACTGAAGCTTTCTTT	CASSLEKGVLTEAFF
TRBJ1-1	NA	TRBV4-2	NA	TGTGCCAGCAGCCAAGATCAACAAAATAACCGGGGAGCTTTCTTT	CASSQDQQNNRGAFF
TRBJ2-3	NA	TRBV7-2	TRBD2	TGTGCCAGCAGCATTTCTAGCGGGGGGTTCGTGAGCACAGATACGCAGTATTTT	CASSISSGGFVSTDTQYF
TRBJ1-5	NA	TRBV10-1	TRBD1	TGCGCCAGCAGTGAGTCAACCGGGACAGGGAGTCAGCCCCAGCATTTT	CASSESTGTGSQPQHF
TRBJ1-3	NA	TRBV6-2/TRBV6-3	NA	TGTGCCAGCAGTTACGTCGGCTCTGGAAACACCATATATTTT	CASSYVGSGNTIYF
TRBJ2-5	NA	TRBV27	TRBD1	TGTGCCAGCAGTTCCGGGACAGGGATGCTAGAGACCCAGTACTTC	CASSSGTGMLETQYF
TRBJ2-3	NA	TRBV7-2	NA	TGTGCCAGCAGCTTCCGAGGTGGGTCCACCACAGATACGCAGTATTTT	CASSFRGGSTTDTQYF
TRBJ1-5	NA	TRBV2	NA	TGTGCCAGCCGTGGCACAAATCAGCCCCAGCATTTT	CASRGTNQPQHF
TRBJ2-5	NA	TRBV5-1	NA	TGCGCCAGCAGCTTGGACGCCCGTGGGCAGCAAGAGACCCAGTACTTC	CASSLDARGQQETQYF
TRBJ1-1	NA	TRBV13	TRBD1	TGTGCCAGCAGCTCACGAGAGACAGGGGTGGGGTACACTGAAGCTTTCTTT	CASSSRETGVGYTEAFF
TRBJ2-2	NA	TRBV5-4	TRBD1	TGTGCCAGCAGCCACAGGGGGAGTATCACCGGGGAGCTGTTTTTT	CASSHRGSITGELFF
TRBJ2-7	NA	TRBV10-3	TRBD2	TGTGCCACGACACTAGCGGGGGGTGGCGAGCAGTACTTC	CATTLAGGGEQYF
TRBJ2-1	NA	TRBV19	NA	TGTGCCAGTAGTATTGCCGGAGAACCCTACAATGAGCAGTTCTTC	CASSIAGEPYNEQFF
TRBJ2-5	NA	TRBV9	TRBD1	TGTGCCAGCAGCGCCTCAGGGGGCCCGGAGACCCAGTACTTC	CASSASGGPETQYF
TRBJ1-1	few	TRBV4-3	NA	TGCGCCAGCAGCCAAGATCCCGTCCTTCCGTTAGCTTTCTTT	CASSQDPVLPLAFF
TRBJ2-5	NA	TRBV5-6	TRBD2	TGTGCCAGTAGACCTAGCGGGGGAGCGGAGACCCAGTACTTC	CASRPSGGAETQYF
TRBJ2-7	NA	TRBV3-1/TRBV3-2	NA	TGTGCCAGCAGCCAAGATCCTAGTGGTGGCGAGCAGTACTTC	CASSQDPSGGEQYF
TRBJ1-6	NA	TRBV3-1/TRBV3-2	NA	TGTGCCAGCAGCCAGAGTGCGGGGGGGGGATCACCCCTCCACTTT	CASSQSAGGGSPLHF
TRBJ2-2	once	TRBV24-1	TRBD1	TGTGCCACCAGTGACGCCGGGACAGGAAACACCGGGGAGCTGTTTTTT	CATSDAGTGNTGELFF
TRBJ2-1	NA	TRBV7-7	NA	TGTGCCAGCAGCTCAGCAGTGCTAATGGAGCAGTTCTTC	CASSSAVLMEQFF
TRBJ1-6	NA	TRBV2	TRBD1	TGTGCCAGCAGGGACAGGGGGCAGAATTCACCCCTCCACTTT	CASRDRGQNSPLHF
TRBJ2-1	few	TRBV24-1	NA	TGTGCCACCAGTGATTGGCGGGTTAATGAGCAGTTCTTC	CATSDWRVNEQFF
TRBJ1-5	many	TRBV19	TRBD1	TGTGCCAGTAAGAAGGGAGAAGGGACAGGGGTATCTCAGCCCCAGCATTTT	CASKKGEGTGVSQPQHF
TRBJ1-1	NA	TRBV29-1	NA	TGCAGCGTTGCTACAGGGAGCACTGAAGCTTTCTTT	CSVATGSTEAFF
TRBJ1-5	NA	TRBV6-2/TRBV6-3	NA	TGTGCCAGCAGTTACCAGCGGCGAGGTAGGGAGCCCCAGCATTTT	CASSYQRRGREPQHF
TRBJ1-3	NA	TRBV7-2	NA	TGTGCCAGCAGCTTCGTCGGAAACACCATATATTTT	CASSFVGNTIYF
TRBJ2-1	once	TRBV18	TRBD2	TGTGCCAGCTCACCCGGACTAGCGGGGACCCCTCGAGACAATGAGCAGTTCTTC	CASSPGLAGTPRDNEQFF
TRBJ1-1	NA	TRBV20-1	TRBD1	TGCAGTGCAGAGGGACAGGGGAGGACTTTCTTT	CSAEGQGRTFF
TRBJ1-1	NA	TRBV7-9	NA	TGTGCCAGCAGCTCGGAGTTGAACACTGAAGCTTTCTTT	CASSSELNTEAFF
TRBJ2-6	NA	TRBV6-1	TRBD2	TGTGCCAGCAGTGTGAGGGACTACCGCTCTGGGGCCAACGTCCTGACTTTC	CASSVRDYRSGANVLTF
TRBJ1-5	NA	TRBV19	TRBD1	TGTGCCACCTACGGGACAGGGGGTGGACAGCCCCAGCATTTT	CATYGTGGGQPQHF
TRBJ2-3	NA	TRBV19	TRBD1	TGTGCCAGTAGTGGGGACAGGGTAACAACAGATACGCAGTATTTT	CASSGDRVTTDTQYF
TRBJ2-2	NA	TRBV9	NA	TGTGCCAGCAGCGTAGCTCTAGGCGCCGGGGAGCTGTTTTTT	CASSVALGAGELFF
TRBJ1-5	NA	TRBV6-1	NA	TGTGCCAGCAGTGAAGTTACCCAGGGTTTTAGCAATCAGCCCCAGCATTTT	CASSEVTQGFSNQPQHF
TRBJ2-5	once	TRBV5-1	NA	TGCGCCAGCAGGGTAGCGGAGACCCAGTACTTC	CASRVAETQYF
TRBJ2-5	NA	TRBV10-3	TRBD2	TGTGCCATCAGTGTCGGGGGGGCCCGGGAGACCCAGTACTTC	CAISVGGARETQYF
TRBJ2-7	NA	TRBV6-5	TRBD2	TGTGCCAGCAGTTACGGGCCAGCGGGGGGCACCTACGAGCAGTACTTC	CASSYGPAGGTYEQYF
TRBJ2-7	NA	TRBV10-2	NA	TGCGCCTCCCGGGACCCAAAAGCGGGCCTCTACGAGCAGTACTTC	CASRDPKAGLYEQYF
TRBJ2-7	NA	TRBV1	NA	TGCACCAGCAGCCATGCGTACGAGCAGTACTTC	CTSSHAYEQYF
TRBJ1-1	NA	TRBV5-4	TRBD1	TGTGCCAGCAGCATGGGACAGGTGAACACTGAAGCTTTCTTT	CASSMGQVNTEAFF
TRBJ1-2	NA	TRBV2	TRBD1	TGCGCCAGCAGTGAAGCGCAGAGGACAGGTGATGGCTACACCTTC	CASSEAQRTGDGYTF
TRBJ2-1	NA	TRBV18	NA	TGTGCCAGCTCACCCCCGTCGTCGAATGAGCAGTTCTTC	CASSPPSSNEQFF